This note documents a single T cell receptor (beta chain) sequence. The CDR3 has 16 amino acids. Germline CDR1 is SNHLY and CDR2 is FYNNEI. The V and J ends lost 5 bases and 0 bases, in that order; junction bases with no gene match: 6. The data derive from a study of blood T cell repertoires in COVID-19. Looking at the study overall: The United States, Italy and Spain were the sources of the acute and convalescent COVID-19 samples. PBMCs, B-cell-depleted T cells, or T cells were the source of the cDNA or gDNA that made up the material.

In the authors' workflow: Estimation of nucleated cell counts was performed using reference gene primer amplification. Clones were sequenced by immunoSEQ multiplex PCR, and TCRdb holds only the in-frame ones, with some missing. From that table come the V and J calls and clone size; the DNA was used to work out D and trimming. The sample includes 55,000 to 65,000 clones, 84% of them seen just once. This clonotype was sampled from a woman in her sixties or seventies with acute or convalescent COVID-19. Material for sequencing was peripheral blood. The chain couples TRBV2 to TRBJ2-3, with 9 nucleotides matching TRBD2. The CDR3 region is CASSKGLARSTDTQYF. CDR3 coding DNA: TGTGCCAGCAGTAAAGGACTAGCGAGAAGCACAGATACGCAGTATTTT.